The next 5 T cell receptor beta chains were all read from a single sample in a study of CD8 T cells in ankylosing spondylitis. Antigens for these TCRs are unknown. One entry per CDR3 protein, called by TCRdb with MiXCR from the 5' RACE reads. The sample has 800,000 to 900,000 distinct CDR3 sequences; about an eighth are singletons. The study's findings and limits: Among TCR beta sequences, a motif of roughly 8 highly homologous variants appeared characteristic of ankylosing spondylitis blood.

The material sequenced was blood, either unsorted or a sorted T cell fraction (not recorded which). The receptor source for this set is a male donor with ankylosing spondylitis.

The chain combines TRBV5-5 with TRBJ2-7, with D maybe TRBD2 (5 bases). V lost 4 bases and J lost 2, with 13 bases in between. There are 14 residues in the CDR3. The V gene's germline CDR1 is SGHKS and CDR2 YYEKEE (reference sequence). The chain's CDR3 is CASSNPFGAYEQYF. CDR3 in DNA: TGTGCCAGCAGCAATCCGTTCGGGGCCTACGAGCAGTACTTC.

The chain combines TRBV15 with TRBJ2-2; TRBD1 agrees at 7 bases. V lost 3 bases to trimming and J lost 13 bases; unmatched junction nucleotides: 5. This CDR3 contains 12 residues. In germline, CDR1 is LNHNV, CDR2 YYDKDF (reference sequence). CDR3 in DNA: TGTGCCACCAGCAGGGATGACAGGGTGCTGTTTTTT. Residues: CATSRDDRVLFF.

This clonotype occurred many times. This chain joins TRBV20-1 and TRBJ2-1; a possible D gene is TRBD2 (5 bases). Trimming left V 5 bases short and J 6 bases short, with 17 bases between. The CDR3 totals 14 residues. Germline CDR1 is DFQATT and CDR2 is SNEGSKA (reference sequence). The CDR3 loop reads CSAPRAGTLNEQFF. Here the CDR3 DNA reads TGCAGTGCTCCCCGGGCGGGTACTCTCAATGAGCAGTTCTTC.

This rearrangement joins TRBV7-2 to TRBJ2-5; possible D gene TRBD2, 6 bases. Between the trimmed V and J ends, which lost 0 bases and 5 bases, there was a span of 22 bases. There are 18 residues in the CDR3. Germline V lookup: CDR1 SGHTA, CDR2 FQGNSA. The CDR3 coding sequence is TGTGCCAGCAGCTTAGCGGGAGGCGGCATTCGGATAGGTGAGACCCAGTACTTC. Translating gives CASSLAGGGIRIGETQYF.

V usage is TRBV24-1 and J usage is TRBJ2-1, with 8 positions matching TRBD2. CDR1 and CDR2 (germline): KGHDR, SFDVKD. Trimming at V came to 3 bases and at J to 7 bases, leaving 7 bases not matched to a gene. CDR3 size: 15 residues. CDR3 sequence reads: CATSDPGLVMNEQFF. The CDR3 DNA reads as TGTGCCACCAGTGATCCGGGACTAGTAATGAATGAGCAGTTCTTC.